This entry lists 32 T cell receptor beta chains sequenced from one sample in a study of cytomegalovirus exposure and HLA in healthy donors. The PCR made use of 60 Vbeta and 13 Jbeta primers. This table comes from immunoSEQ multiplex PCR, and its TCRdb copy is limited to in-frame clones, with some not included. The profile covers roughly 140,000 clones, with 84% appearing a single time and 2% to 2.5% taken by the ten largest. Sequencing used PBMCs. These receptors came from a boy aged 2 to 9 in good health and CMV-seronegative.

The chain joins TRBV5-4 to TRBJ1-2, with a weak D call TRBD1 (6 bases). The CDR3 is 15 residues long. The germline V and J ends were trimmed by 4 bases and 4 bases, with 17 bases remaining between them. Germline V gives CDR1 SGHNT, CDR2 YYREEE (reference sequence). DNA for the CDR3: TGTGCCAGCAGCCCGGGGGGGGCTTTGGCCTATGGCTACACCTTC. Its protein product is CASSPGGALAYGYTF.

The rearrangement uses TRBV4-1 and TRBJ1-5, with D possibly TRBD1 on 5 matching bases. This CDR3 region has 16 residues. V was shortened by 3 bases and J by 9 bases, with 21 bases between the two germline ends. From germline, CDR1 is MGHRA and CDR2 YSYEKL. CDR3 nucleotides: TGCGCCAGCAGCCAGACCCCCTGGGGCCGCTCTTGGCCCCAGCATTTT. This codes for CASSQTPWGRSWPQHF.

The chain joins TRBV7-8 to TRBJ2-1; 8 nucleotides align to TRBD1. Looked up from germline, CDR1 is SGHVS and CDR2 is FQNEAQ. V was pared by 4 bases and J by 5 bases, with 10 bases of the junction left unmatched. This CDR3 contains 16 residues. The CDR3 coding sequence is TGTGCCAGCAGCTCAAGAGGGACAGGCCCTAACAATGAGCAGTTCTTC. Translated, it gives CASSSRGTGPNNEQFF.

The J gene is TRBJ2-1, the V gene TRBV9; D is unresolved. V dropped 3 bases and J dropped 0 bases, with 4 bases sitting between them. Germline V gene lookup returns CDR1 SGDLS and CDR2 YYNGEE. The CDR3 sequence is 13 residues long. The CDR3 spells CASSASSYNEQFF. The DNA for the CDR3 is TGTGCCAGCAGCGCCAGCTCCTACAATGAGCAGTTCTTC.

The J gene is TRBJ1-6, the V gene TRBV6-1; 8 bases line up with TRBD1. Germline V lookup: CDR1 MNHNS, CDR2 SASEGT. Trimming at V came to 3 bases and at J to 7 bases, leaving 5 bases not matched to a gene. This CDR3 is built from 15 residues. In DNA, the CDR3 is TGTGCCAGCAGTGACCAAAGGACAGGGAATTCACCCCTCCACTTT. This translates into CASSDQRTGNSPLHF.

V and J are TRBV11-3 and TRBJ2-1; 9 bases match TRBD1. This CDR3 has 16 amino acids. J was trimmed by 10 bases and V by 0 bases; bases with no gene match: 10. Germline values: CDR1 SGHNT, CDR2 YENEEA. CDR3 in amino acids: CASSLEGTGIQREQFF. In nucleotides, the CDR3 is TGTGCCAGCAGCTTAGAGGGGACAGGGATTCAGAGGGAGCAGTTCTTC.

This sequence joins TRBV5-4 and TRBJ2-5, with 12 bases lining up with TRBD2. The CDR3 is 18 amino acids. V shed 0 bases, J shed 5 bases, and the junction held 11 bases outside the gene matches. Germline CDR1 SGHNT, CDR2 YYREEE (reference sequence). The CDR3 nucleotides read TGTGCCAGCAGCTTGGCTCTAGCGGGAGGGCCCTCGCGGGAGACCCAGTACTTC. Translation gives CASSLALAGGPSRETQYF.

The genes are TRBV25-1 and TRBJ1-6; 8 bases align to TRBD1. The germline V gene has CDR1 MGHDK and CDR2 SYGVNS. The CDR3 contains 14 residues. V was pared by 8 bases and J by 7 bases, with 7 bases of the junction left unmatched. The CDR3 DNA reads TGTGCCAGCGCCGGGACAGGAAAAAATTCACCCCTCCACTTT. It codes for CASAGTGKNSPLHF.

For this clone: Relative to the germline gene, one junction end is altered; a read error may explain this. The genes are TRBV7-2 and TRBJ2-3, with D uncertain. The CDR3 sequence is 12 residues long. Germline loops: CDR1 SGHTA, CDR2 FQGNSA. CDR3 protein: CASSLITNTQYF. The CDR3 DNA follows: TGTGCCAGCAGCTTAATCACAAATACGCAGTATTTT.

The chain has TRBV7-8 and TRBJ2-1; 9 bases match TRBD2. Germline lookup yields CDR1 SGHVS and CDR2 FQNEAQ. The CDR3 length is 18 residues. The V and J ends lost 5 bases and 8 bases, in that order; junction bases with no gene match: 19. The CDR3 nucleotides are TGTGCCAGCAGCCCGAATCCAGGGGGTAGCGGGAGCTGGCATGAGCAGTTCTTC. It yields the protein CASSPNPGGSGSWHEQFF.

The V gene is TRBV27, the J gene TRBJ1-1, with TRBD1 matching over 8 bases. J gave up 5 bases and V 4 bases, and 6 bases lay outside the gene matches. The CDR3 consists of 14 residues. CDR1 is MNHEY and CDR2 is SMNVEV in the germline V gene (reference sequence). DNA for the CDR3: TGTGCCAGCAGTTCAGGGGGCATCGGGACTGAAGCTTTCTTT. Its translation: CASSSGGIGTEAFF.

The chain combines TRBV27 with TRBJ2-7, with 9 bases that match TRBD1. V trimming: 6 bases; J trimming: 5 bases; junction bases outside the gene matches: 2. The CDR3 is made up of 12 amino acids. CDR1 MNHEY and CDR2 SMNVEV come from the germline V gene (reference sequence). The DNA of the CDR3 is TGTGCCAGCAGGGGGGACAGGGACGAGCAGTACTTC. Translation: CASRGDRDEQYF.

The genes are TRBV13 and TRBJ2-7, with a possible D match to TRBD2 (6 bases). Trimming pared 3 bases from V and 2 bases from J, leaving 11 bases between. The CDR3 spans 14 residues. Germline lookup yields CDR1 PRHDT and CDR2 FYEKMQ (reference sequence). The CDR3 DNA is TGTGCCAGCAGCTTCTCGGGGGTGGCCTACGAGCAGTACTTC. It yields the protein CASSFSGVAYEQYF.

V gene TRBV13 combines with J gene TRBJ2-7; D possibly corresponds to TRBD2 (6 bases). V gave up 2 bases and J gave up 1 base, with 15 bases separating them. The CDR3 is 16 residues long. Looked up from germline, CDR1 is PRHDT and CDR2 is FYEKMQ (reference sequence). The CDR3 is CASSLPRGVSSYEQYF. CDR3 coding DNA: TGTGCCAGCAGCTTACCTCGCGGGGTATCTTCCTACGAGCAGTACTTC.

The chain uses TRBV10-1 and TRBJ2-3; 7 bases line up with TRBD2. The V gene end was trimmed by 1 base and the J gene end by 0 bases; junction bases not matched to a gene: 4. Germline V gives CDR1 WNHNN, CDR2 SYGVQD (reference sequence). The CDR3 is made up of 16 amino acids. The CDR3 bases are TGCGCCAGCAGTGAGTTTGGGGGGGAGAGCACAGATACGCAGTATTTT. Its protein product is CASSEFGGESTDTQYF.

V gene TRBV7-2 combines with J gene TRBJ2-5; tentatively, D is TRBD2 (5 bases). Looked up from germline, CDR1 is SGHTA and CDR2 is FQGNSA. The CDR3 extends over 17 amino acids. Trimming left V 0 bases short and J 1 base short, with 15 bases between. CDR3 residues: CASSLARAATPQETQYF. The DNA for the CDR3 is TGTGCCAGCAGCTTAGCGCGGGCAGCCACACCCCAAGAGACCCAGTACTTC.

The chain combines TRBV6-1 with TRBJ2-5; 7 bases agree with TRBD1. There are 13 residues in the CDR3. Unmatched junction bases numbered 3, after V lost 7 bases and J lost 1 base. Germline CDR1 is MNHNS and CDR2 is SASEGT. In nucleotides, the CDR3 is TGTGCCAGCAACAGGGACAGCCAAGAGACCCAGTACTTC. It yields the protein CASNRDSQETQYF.

Of note for this clone: This is likely a read error, given that the CDR3 carries no conserved phenylalanine or tryptophan at its end. The chain recombines TRBV15 with TRBJ1-5; tentatively, D is TRBD1 (5 bases). Looked up from germline, CDR1 is LNHNV and CDR2 is YYDKDF (reference sequence). Trimming took off 5 bases at V and 7 bases at J, with 24 bases between the two ends. This CDR3 region has 17 residues. CDR3 sequence (DNA): TGTGCCACCAGCTTACACGAGTGGGGCGAACGGGTCCAGCCCCAGCATTCT. Encoded protein: CATSLHEWGERVQPQHS.

Worth noting for this clone: Other DNA variants within this sample encode the same CDR3. The gene calls are TRBV6-6 and TRBJ2-7; D gene uncertain. Germline CDR1 is MNHNY and CDR2 is SVGAGI (reference sequence). This CDR3 contains 12 residues. With 6 bases removed from V and 2 bases from J, the gap between germline ends came to 8 bases. In DNA, the CDR3 is TGTGCCAGCAGCTACCAAACCTACGAGCAGTACTTC. Protein product: CASSYQTYEQYF.

The J gene is TRBJ1-1, the V gene TRBV28; D might be TRBD1 (5 bases). This CDR3 comprises 14 residues. Germline V gene lookup returns CDR1 MDHEN and CDR2 SYDVKM. Trimming pared 1 base from V and 7 bases from J, leaving 13 bases between. CDR3 residues: CASSLYSAGNEAFF. In DNA form, the CDR3 reads TGTGCCAGCAGTTTATACTCGGCAGGGAATGAAGCTTTCTTT.

In this sample, this clone turned up a few times. V gene TRBV5-6 combines with J gene TRBJ1-1; 7 bases fit TRBD1. CDR1 is SGHDT and CDR2 is YYEEEE in the germline V gene. V trimming: 2 bases; J trimming: 1 base; junction bases outside the gene matches: 2. The CDR3 has 14 residues. Written as DNA, the CDR3 is TGTGCCAGCAGCTTTGGGGACAGGAACACTGAAGCTTTCTTT. Amino acids: CASSFGDRNTEAFF.

The chain combines TRBV7-3 with TRBJ1-4; the match to TRBD1 covers 9 bases. V shed 4 bases, J shed 6 bases, and the junction held 6 bases outside the gene matches. The V gene's germline CDR1 is SGHTA and CDR2 FQGTGA. The CDR3 contains 15 residues. The CDR3 nucleotides are TGTGCCAGCAGCTGGACAGGGGTATATGATGAAAAACTGTTTTTT. It encodes CASSWTGVYDEKLFF.

Only one count was recorded for this clone. The chain couples TRBV5-1 to TRBJ1-1; D gene uncertain. The CDR3 runs to 13 residues. Trimming pared 1 base from V and 1 base from J, leaving 5 bases between. Germline V gene data show CDR1 as SGHRS and CDR2 as YFSETQ. CDR3 residues: CASSLTRNTEAFF. The CDR3, as DNA: TGCGCCAGCAGCTTGACAAGGAACACTGAAGCTTTCTTT.

V gene TRBV2 combines with J gene TRBJ2-2; D remains ambiguous. Germline V gene sequence: CDR1 SNHLY, CDR2 FYNNEI. This CDR3 is built from 12 residues. V dropped 4 bases and J dropped 6 bases, with 6 bases sitting between them. The CDR3 DNA reads as TGTGCCAGCAGTGCTTATCCCGGGGAGCTGTTTTTT. It specifies CASSAYPGELFF.

This clone has only a few counts. The chain links TRBV6-4 to TRBJ1-2; 7 bases are shared with TRBD1. This CDR3 spans 15 amino acids. The V gene's germline CDR1 is MRHNA and CDR2 SNTAGT. V lost 2 bases, J lost 8 bases, and 11 bases stayed unmatched. The CDR3 here is CASSDTPTGTRGYTF. Written as DNA, the CDR3 is TGTGCCAGCAGTGACACCCCGACAGGGACGAGGGGCTACACCTTC.

The chain employs TRBV11-2 and TRBJ2-3, with TRBD1 matching over 7 bases. The V gene end was trimmed by 6 bases and the J gene end by 4 bases; junction bases not matched to a gene: 10. Germline V gene lookup returns CDR1 SGHAT and CDR2 FQNNGV. This CDR3 region has 15 residues. CDR3 nucleotides: TGTGCCAGCAGACTATTACAGGGGACAGCAGATACGCAGTATTTT. Translation: CASRLLQGTADTQYF.

The chain links TRBV6-1 to TRBJ1-2, with 7 bases identical to TRBD1. The CDR3 extends over 17 amino acids. The germline V gene encodes CDR1 MNHNS and CDR2 SASEGT. After removal of 0 bases from V and 7 bases from J, the junction contained 14 bases not matched to a gene. In DNA form, the CDR3 reads TGTGCCAGCAGTGAAGCCCTAAGGGGTAGGGGGCGAGGTGGCTACACCTTC. Its protein product is CASSEALRGRGRGGYTF.

The chain carries TRBV29-1 and TRBJ2-1; D remains unclear. The germline V gene encodes CDR1 SQVTM and CDR2 ANQGSEA. The germline V and J ends were trimmed by 4 bases and 0 bases, with 10 bases remaining between them. This CDR3 spans 14 amino acids. The CDR3 here is CSVVGRNSYNEQFF. The CDR3 coding sequence is TGCAGCGTTGTGGGCCGGAACTCCTACAATGAGCAGTTCTTC.

This clone appeared a single time. The chain uses TRBV18 and TRBJ1-2; TRBD1 might be the D (6 bases). The V end was cut by 3 bases, the J end by 0 bases, with 8 bases between. CDR1 is KGHSH, CDR2 LQKENI, per germline. The CDR3 is 14 residues long. CDR3 region: CASSPDSANYGYTF. CDR3 nucleotides: TGTGCCAGCTCACCGGACAGCGCTAACTATGGCTACACCTTC.

This clone has a handful of counts. CDR3 region: CASSSGLAGGYEQYF. The CDR3 DNA follows: TGTGCCAGCAGCTCGGGACTAGCGGGCGGTTACGAGCAGTACTTC. The V call is TRBV7-6, the J call TRBJ2-7; 12 bases are shared with TRBD2. This CDR3 comprises 15 residues. The V and J ends lost 4 bases and 4 bases, in that order; junction bases with no gene match: 5. Per germline, CDR1 SGHVS and CDR2 FNYEAQ.

This clone was recorded a few times. At the DNA level, this CDR3 is encoded by other sequences in the same sample as well. The gene calls are TRBV9 and TRBJ1-2, with 8 bases matching TRBD1. J lost 2 bases, V lost 0 bases, and 12 bases had no gene match. CDR1 is SGDLS and CDR2 is YYNGEE in the germline V gene. The CDR3 is 18 amino acids. The CDR3 sequence is CASSVDRGSDKQNYGYTF. The CDR3 DNA is TGTGCCAGCAGCGTAGACAGGGGGTCGGATAAACAGAACTATGGCTACACCTTC.

This sequence joins TRBV10-3 and TRBJ1-5; D gene uncertain. Trimming took off 2 bases at V and 3 bases at J, with 8 bases between the two ends. The germline gives CDR1 ENHRY, CDR2 SYGVKD. This CDR3 has 14 residues. CDR3 sequence: CAISEDMANQPQHF. The CDR3 DNA reads TGTGCCATCAGTGAGGACATGGCCAATCAGCCCCAGCATTTT.